Sequencing of this TCR beta chain was carried out in a study of lymphopenia after photon versus proton radiotherapy. General study results and limits: Oligoclonal CD8+ Temra expansion after nadir drove photon patients' diversity drop. A bigger post-nadir fall in TCR diversity correlated inversely with survival time in deceased patients. Under photons, naive T cells and diversity fell while effector/memory populations rose. Better survival with proton therapy was suggested as possible, not demonstrated.

On this clone: Its specificity is unknown.

CDR3 length: 14 amino acids. Germline CDR1 SGDLS, CDR2 YYNGEE. Between the trimmed V and J ends, which lost 0 bases and 0 bases, there was a span of 5 bases. Profiling relied on immunoSEQ multiplex PCR, and the TCRdb table lists in-frame clones only, not all of them. Altogether around 62,000 clones are present, around 84% being singletons, with the ten largest covering about 2%. The rearrangement uses TRBV9 and TRBJ2-3; no reliable D call. The receptor was isolated from a man in his sixties with pancreatic cancer. The sequences come from peripheral blood, collected from a patient treated with proton-based radiotherapy. CDR3 sequence reads: CASSVAPSTDTQYF. In nucleotides, the CDR3 is TGTGCCAGCAGCGTAGCCCCTAGCACAGATACGCAGTATTTT.